This T cell receptor (beta chain) was identified in a study of post-analysis software for immune sequencing data. On this clonotype itself: Its matching antigen is unknown.

The CDR3 loop spans 16 amino acids. From germline, CDR1 is MNHNY and CDR2 SVGAGI (reference sequence). Study-level points and caveats: Controls showed lower frequencies than patients for roughly 5 TRBV segments, and TRBV5-6, TRBV5-1 and TRBV20-1 were among these.

Libraries were made from TCR beta cDNA, and they carried unique molecular identifiers. One entry per CDR3 protein results from TCRdb running MiXCR on the PCR reads. The sample holds about 160,000 distinct CDR3 sequences, about 34% seen once. This chain connects TRBV6-6 to TRBJ2-7; unclear D gene. The sequence was collected from a girl between 5 and 17 years old with multiple sclerosis. The specimen comprised blood, sampled after autologous hematopoietic stem cell transplantation. The DNA of the CDR3 is TGTGCGGCAGTCAGCAGTCGTTGGGGTTCCCGCTACGAGCAGTACTTC. Its translation is CAAVSSRWGSRYEQYF.